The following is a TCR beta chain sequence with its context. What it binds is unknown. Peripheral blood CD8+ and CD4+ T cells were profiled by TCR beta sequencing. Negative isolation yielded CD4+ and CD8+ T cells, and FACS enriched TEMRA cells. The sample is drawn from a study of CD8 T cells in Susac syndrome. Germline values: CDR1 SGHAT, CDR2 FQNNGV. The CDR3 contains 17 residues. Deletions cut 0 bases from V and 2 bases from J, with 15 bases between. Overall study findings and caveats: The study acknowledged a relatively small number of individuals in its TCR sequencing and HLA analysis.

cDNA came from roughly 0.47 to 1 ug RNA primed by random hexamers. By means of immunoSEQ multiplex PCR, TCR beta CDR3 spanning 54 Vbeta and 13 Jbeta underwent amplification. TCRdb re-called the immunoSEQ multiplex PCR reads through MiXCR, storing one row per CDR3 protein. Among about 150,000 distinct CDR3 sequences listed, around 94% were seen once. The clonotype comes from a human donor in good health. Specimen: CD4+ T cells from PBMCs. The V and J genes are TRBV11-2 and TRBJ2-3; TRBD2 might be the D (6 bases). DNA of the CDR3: TGTGCCAGCAGCTTAGATCTGTCTAGCGCAAACACAGATACGCAGTATTTT. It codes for CASSLDLSSANTDTQYF.